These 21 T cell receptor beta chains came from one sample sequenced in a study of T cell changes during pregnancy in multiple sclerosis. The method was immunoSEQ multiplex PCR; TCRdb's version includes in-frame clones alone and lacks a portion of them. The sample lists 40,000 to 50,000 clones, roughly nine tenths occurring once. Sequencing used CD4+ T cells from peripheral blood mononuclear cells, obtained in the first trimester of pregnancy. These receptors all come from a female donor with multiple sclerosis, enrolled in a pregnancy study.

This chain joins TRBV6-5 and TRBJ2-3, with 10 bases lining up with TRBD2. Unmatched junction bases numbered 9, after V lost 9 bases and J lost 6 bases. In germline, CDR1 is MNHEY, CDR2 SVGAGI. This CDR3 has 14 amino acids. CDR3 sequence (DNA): TGTGCCAGTCGAGCGGGAGGGAGGGGTGATACGCAGTATTTT. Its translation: CASRAGGRGDTQYF.

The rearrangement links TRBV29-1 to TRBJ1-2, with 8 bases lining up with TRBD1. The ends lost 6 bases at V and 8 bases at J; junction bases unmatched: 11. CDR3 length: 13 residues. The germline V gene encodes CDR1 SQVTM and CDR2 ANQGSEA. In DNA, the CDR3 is TGCAGCGTGCCCGGGACAGGCGCCGGCGGCTACACCTTC. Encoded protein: CSVPGTGAGGYTF.

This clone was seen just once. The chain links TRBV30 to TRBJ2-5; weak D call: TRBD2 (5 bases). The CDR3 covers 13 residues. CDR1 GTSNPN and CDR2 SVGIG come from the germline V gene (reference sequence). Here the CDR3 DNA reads TGTGCACCGATACTAGTTGCCAAAGAGACCCAGTACTTC. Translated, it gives CAPILVAKETQYF.

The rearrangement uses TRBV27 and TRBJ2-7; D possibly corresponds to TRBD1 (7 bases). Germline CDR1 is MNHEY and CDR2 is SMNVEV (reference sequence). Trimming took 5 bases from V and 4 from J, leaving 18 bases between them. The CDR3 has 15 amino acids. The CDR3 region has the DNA TGTGCCAGCAGTCCCGTACAGGGGAGGCGATACGAGCAGTACTTC. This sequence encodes CASSPVQGRRYEQYF.

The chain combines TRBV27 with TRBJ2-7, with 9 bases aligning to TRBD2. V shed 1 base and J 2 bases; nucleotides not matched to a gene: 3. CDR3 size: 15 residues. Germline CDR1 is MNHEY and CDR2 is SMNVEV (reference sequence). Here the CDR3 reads CASSLLAGGPYEQYF. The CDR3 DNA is TGTGCCAGCAGTTTATTGGCGGGAGGGCCCTACGAGCAGTACTTC.

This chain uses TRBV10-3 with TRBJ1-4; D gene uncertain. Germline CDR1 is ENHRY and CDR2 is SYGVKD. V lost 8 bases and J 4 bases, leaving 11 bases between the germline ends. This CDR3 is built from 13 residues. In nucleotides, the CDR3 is TGTGCCATCGGTTGGGCAAATAATGAAAAACTGTTTTTT. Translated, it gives CAIGWANNEKLFF.

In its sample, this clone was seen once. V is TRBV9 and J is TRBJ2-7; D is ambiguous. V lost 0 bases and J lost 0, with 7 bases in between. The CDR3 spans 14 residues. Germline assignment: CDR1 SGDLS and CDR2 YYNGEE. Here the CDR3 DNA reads TGTGCCAGCAGCGTAGGTGGTAGCTCCTACGAGCAGTACTTC. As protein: CASSVGGSSYEQYF. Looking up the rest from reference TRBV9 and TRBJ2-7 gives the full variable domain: DSGVTQTPKHLITATGQRVTLRCSPRSGDLSVYWYQQSLDQGLQFLIQYYNGEERAKGNILERFSAQQFPDLHSELNLSSLELGDSALYFCASSVGGSSYEQYFGPGTRLTVT.

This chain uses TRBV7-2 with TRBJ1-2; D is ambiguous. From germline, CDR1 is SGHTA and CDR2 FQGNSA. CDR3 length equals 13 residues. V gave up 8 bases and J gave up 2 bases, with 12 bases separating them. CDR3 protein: CASGYAGNYGYTF. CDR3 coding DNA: TGTGCCAGCGGGTACGCGGGGAACTATGGCTACACCTTC.

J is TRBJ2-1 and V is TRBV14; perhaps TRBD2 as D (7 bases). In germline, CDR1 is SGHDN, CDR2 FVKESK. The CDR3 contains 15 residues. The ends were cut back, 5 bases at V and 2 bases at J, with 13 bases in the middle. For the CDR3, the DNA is TGTGCCAGCAGCAAATCGGGGGGCACCTACAATGAGCAGTTCTTC. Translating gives CASSKSGGTYNEQFF.

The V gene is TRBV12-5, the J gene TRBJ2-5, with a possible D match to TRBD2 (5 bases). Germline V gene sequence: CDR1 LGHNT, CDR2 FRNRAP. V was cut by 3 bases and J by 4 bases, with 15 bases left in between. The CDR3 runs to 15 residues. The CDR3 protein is CASGFPQVGGETQYF. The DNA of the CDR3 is TGTGCTAGTGGTTTCCCCCAGGTAGGAGGAGAGACCCAGTACTTC.

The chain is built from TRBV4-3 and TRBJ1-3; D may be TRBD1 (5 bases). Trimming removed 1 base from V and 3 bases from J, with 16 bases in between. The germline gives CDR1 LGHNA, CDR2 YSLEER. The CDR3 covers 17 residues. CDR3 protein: CASSQAVGRVSGNTIYF. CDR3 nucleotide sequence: TGCGCCAGCAGCCAAGCGGTTGGCAGGGTCAGTGGAAACACCATATATTTT.

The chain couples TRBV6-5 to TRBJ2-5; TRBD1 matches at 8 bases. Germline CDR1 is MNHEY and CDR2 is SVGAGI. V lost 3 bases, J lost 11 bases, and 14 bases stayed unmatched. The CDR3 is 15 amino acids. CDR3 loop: CASSYLSGQGLEQYF. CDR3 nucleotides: TGTGCCAGCAGTTATCTCTCAGGACAGGGTCTTGAGCAGTACTTC.

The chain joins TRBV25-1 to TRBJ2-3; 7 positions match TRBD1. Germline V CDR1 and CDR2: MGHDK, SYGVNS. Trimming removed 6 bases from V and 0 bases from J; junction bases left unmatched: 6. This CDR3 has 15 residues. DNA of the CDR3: TGTGCCAGCAGGCATAGGGGACAGAGCACAGATACGCAGTATTTT. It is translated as CASRHRGQSTDTQYF.

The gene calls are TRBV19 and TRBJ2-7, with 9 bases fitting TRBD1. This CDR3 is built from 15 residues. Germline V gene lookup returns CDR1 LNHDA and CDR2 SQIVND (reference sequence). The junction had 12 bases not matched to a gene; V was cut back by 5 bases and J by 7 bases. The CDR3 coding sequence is TGTGCCAGTAGTGCGGACAGGGGACCGTCGGAAGAGCAGTACTTC. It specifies CASSADRGPSEEQYF.

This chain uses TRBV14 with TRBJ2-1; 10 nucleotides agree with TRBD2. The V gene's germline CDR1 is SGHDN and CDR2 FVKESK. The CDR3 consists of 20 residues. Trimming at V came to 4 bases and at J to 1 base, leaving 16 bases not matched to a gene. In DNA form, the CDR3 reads TGTGCCAGCAGCCCTATCAGGCTAGCGGGAGTGGTATGGTCCTACAATGAGCAGTTCTTC. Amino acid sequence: CASSPIRLAGVVWSYNEQFF.

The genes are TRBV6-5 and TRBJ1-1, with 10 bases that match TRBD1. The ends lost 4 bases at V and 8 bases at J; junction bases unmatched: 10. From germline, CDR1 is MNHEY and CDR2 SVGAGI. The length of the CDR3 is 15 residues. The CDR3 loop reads CASSFQTGGVSEAFF. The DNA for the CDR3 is TGTGCCAGCAGTTTCCAGACAGGGGGCGTTTCGGAAGCTTTCTTT.

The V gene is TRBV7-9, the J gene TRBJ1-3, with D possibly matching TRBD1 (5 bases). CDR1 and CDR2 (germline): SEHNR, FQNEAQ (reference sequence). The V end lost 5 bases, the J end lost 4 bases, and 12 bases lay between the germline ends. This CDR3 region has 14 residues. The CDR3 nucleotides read TGTGCCAGCAGCCACCAGGGTGAGGGAAACACCATATATTTT. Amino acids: CASSHQGEGNTIYF.

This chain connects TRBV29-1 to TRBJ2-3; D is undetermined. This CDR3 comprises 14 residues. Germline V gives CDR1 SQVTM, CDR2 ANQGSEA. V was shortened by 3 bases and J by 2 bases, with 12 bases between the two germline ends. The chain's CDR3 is CSVDGKTPTDTQYF. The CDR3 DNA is TGCAGCGTTGACGGAAAGACACCCACAGATACGCAGTATTTT.

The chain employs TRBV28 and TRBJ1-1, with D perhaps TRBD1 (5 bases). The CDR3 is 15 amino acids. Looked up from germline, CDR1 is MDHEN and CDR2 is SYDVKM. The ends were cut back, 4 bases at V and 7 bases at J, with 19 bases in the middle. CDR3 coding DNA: TGTGCCAGCAGTTCTGGGGCGATTTCTACGGTTGAAGCTTTCTTT. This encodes CASSSGAISTVEAFF.

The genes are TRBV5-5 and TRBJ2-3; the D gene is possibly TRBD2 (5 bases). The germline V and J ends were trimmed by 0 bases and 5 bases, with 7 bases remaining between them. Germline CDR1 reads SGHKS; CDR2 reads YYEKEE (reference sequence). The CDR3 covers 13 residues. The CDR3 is CASSLAGIDTQYF. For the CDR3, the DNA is TGTGCCAGCAGCTTGGCCGGGATAGATACGCAGTATTTT.

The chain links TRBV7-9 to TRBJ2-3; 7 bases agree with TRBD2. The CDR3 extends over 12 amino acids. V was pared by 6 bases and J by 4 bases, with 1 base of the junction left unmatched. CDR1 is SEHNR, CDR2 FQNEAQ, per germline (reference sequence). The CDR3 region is CASSGGADTQYF. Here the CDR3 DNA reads TGTGCCAGCAGTGGGGGGGCAGATACGCAGTATTTT.